Listed below are T cell receptor beta chains from one sample, sequenced in a study of CD8+ T cells in alopecia areata. The data were produced by immunoSEQ multiplex PCR, yet TCRdb's version contains in-frame clones alone and is incomplete. Of 130,000 to 150,000 clones in the sample, less than 65% were seen once. What was sequenced was CD8+ T cells sorted from blood. These receptors all come from a human donor in good health. Each CDR3 is given with its conserved first and last residue. A D gene is named only where the DNA matches it firmly. Size is stated for part of the rows, as once, few or many counts, or as a class when the clone is expanded.

CDR3 protein: CASGKTGDMKTQYF; CDR3 DNA: TGTGCTAGTGGCAAGACAGGGGATATGAAGACCCAGTACTTC; CDR3 length: 14; J gene: TRBJ2-5; V gene: TRBV12-5; clone size: -; D gene: TRBD1
CDR3 protein: CASSSFLYPGTGSADTQYF; CDR3 DNA: TGTGCCAGCAGCTCATTCCTATACCCCGGGACAGGGTCCGCAGATACGCAGTATTTT; CDR3 length: 19; J gene: TRBJ2-3; V gene: TRBV27; clone size: few; D gene: TRBD1
CDR3 protein: CASIPNADTQYF; CDR3 DNA: TGTGCCAGCATTCCTAACGCAGATACGCAGTATTTT; CDR3 length: 12; J gene: TRBJ2-3; V gene: TRBV2; clone size: once; D gene: -
CDR3 protein: CASKRTQGPGANVLTF; CDR3 DNA: TGTGCCAGCAAACGGACTCAGGGGCCTGGGGCCAACGTCCTGACTTTC; CDR3 length: 16; J gene: TRBJ2-6; V gene: TRBV6-6; clone size: once; D gene: -
CDR3 protein: CAWIGMNTEAFF; CDR3 DNA: TGTGCCTGGATAGGGATGAACACTGAAGCTTTCTTT; CDR3 length: 12; J gene: TRBJ1-1; V gene: TRBV30; clone size: -; D gene: -
CDR3 protein: CASSSSTSGGYNEQFF; CDR3 DNA: TGTGCCAGCAGCTCGTCGACTAGCGGAGGATACAATGAGCAGTTCTTC; CDR3 length: 16; J gene: TRBJ2-1; V gene: TRBV7-9; clone size: -; D gene: TRBD2
CDR3 protein: CATSRKPSGGGNQPQHF; CDR3 DNA: TGTGCCACCAGCAGAAAACCGTCAGGAGGTGGTAATCAGCCCCAGCATTTT; CDR3 length: 17; J gene: TRBJ1-5; V gene: TRBV15; clone size: few; D gene: -
CDR3 protein: CASSRDSSGNTIYF; CDR3 DNA: TGCGCCAGCAGCCGGGACAGCTCTGGAAACACCATATATTTT; CDR3 length: 14; J gene: TRBJ1-3; V gene: TRBV4-1; clone size: -; D gene: TRBD1
CDR3 protein: CAWREPLGQENNEQFF; CDR3 DNA: TGTGCCTGGAGGGAACCACTCGGACAGGAGAACAATGAGCAGTTCTTC; CDR3 length: 16; J gene: TRBJ2-1; V gene: TRBV30; clone size: once; D gene: TRBD1
CDR3 protein: CSAGSGTGTDTQYF; CDR3 DNA: TGCAGCGCAGGGAGCGGGACTGGGACAGATACGCAGTATTTT; CDR3 length: 14; J gene: TRBJ2-3; V gene: TRBV29-1; clone size: few; D gene: TRBD2
CDR3 protein: CASSLRRQGTDEQYF; CDR3 DNA: TGCGCCAGCAGCTTGAGACGACAGGGTACGGACGAGCAGTACTTC; CDR3 length: 15; J gene: TRBJ2-7; V gene: TRBV5-1; clone size: -; D gene: TRBD1